This T cell receptor (beta chain) originates from a study of T cell repertoires in cytomegalovirus infection. Regarding the study as a whole: Clonotype analysis showed dominance of the ex vivo response by HLA-C-restricted CMV-specific TCR beta clonotypes.

TCRdb re-called the reads through MiXCR, storing one row per CDR3 protein. The table includes around 130,000 distinct CDR3 sequences, more than 20% detected once. Trimming cost V 4 bases and J 0 bases, with 13 bases left between them. The CDR3 covers 16 residues. Germline CDR1 is SGHVS and CDR2 is FQNEAQ. This clonotype was seen repeatedly, ten times or more. Its antigen is unknown. This TCR was recovered from a human donor in good health (CMV status not recorded). Some clones in this sample may be carry-over from other donors' samples. Sequencing used PBMCs, sequenced either directly or after in vitro stimulation (not recorded which). The J gene is TRBJ2-1, the V gene TRBV7-8; possible D gene TRBD2, 6 bases. CDR3 sequence reads: CASSSLGGTSYNEQFF. The CDR3 DNA is TGTGCCAGCAGCTCTTTGGGCGGGACCTCCTACAATGAGCAGTTCTTC.